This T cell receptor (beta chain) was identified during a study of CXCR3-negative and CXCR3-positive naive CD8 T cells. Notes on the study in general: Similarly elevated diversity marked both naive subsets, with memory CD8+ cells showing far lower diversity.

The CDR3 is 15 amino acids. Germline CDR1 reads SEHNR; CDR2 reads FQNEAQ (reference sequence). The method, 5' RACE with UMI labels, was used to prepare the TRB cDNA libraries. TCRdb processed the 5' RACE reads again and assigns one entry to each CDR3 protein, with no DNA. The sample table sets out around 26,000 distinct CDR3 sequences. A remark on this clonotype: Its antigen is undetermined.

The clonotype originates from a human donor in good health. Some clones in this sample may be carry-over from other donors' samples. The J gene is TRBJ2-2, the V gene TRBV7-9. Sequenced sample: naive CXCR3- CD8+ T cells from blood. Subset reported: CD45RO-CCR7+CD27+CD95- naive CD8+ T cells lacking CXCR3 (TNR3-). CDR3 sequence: CASSLLNGNTGELFF.